This T cell receptor beta chain was identified during a study of CD8+ T cells in alopecia areata. Study-wide results and limits: Scalp samples also contribute reads from the resident alphabeta T cells found in normal skin.

RNA extraction and reverse transcription yielded cDNA as sequencing template. Sequencing was performed with immunoSEQ multiplex PCR; in TCRdb, only in-frame clones are kept and a portion is missing. The table includes 110,000 to 150,000 clones, approximately 56% detected once. A word on this clone: Its antigen is currently unknown.

The CDR3 is 16 amino acids. Germline V lookup: CDR1 SQVTM, CDR2 ANQGSEA. V gave up 7 bases and J gave up 2 bases; unmatched junction bases: 11. V is TRBV29-1 and J is TRBJ2-3; 11 nucleotides match TRBD2. The material sequenced was CD8+ T cells sorted from blood. The source is a human donor in good health. CDR3 residues: CSASGTSGIITDTQYF. The CDR3 DNA reads TGCAGCGCTTCAGGGACTAGCGGAATAATCACAGATACGCAGTATTTT.